Shown below are 16 T cell receptor beta chains from a single sample sequenced in a study of blood T cell repertoires in COVID-19. Sequenced by immunoSEQ multiplex PCR; TCRdb stores in-frame clones only, minus some. The sample holds over 200,000 clones, more than 70% seen once. Specimen: peripheral blood. The receptors were gathered from an elderly man with acute or convalescent COVID-19.

In this sample, this clone turned up a few times. The V gene is TRBV5-1, the J gene TRBJ2-1, with 7 positions matching TRBD2. The germline V gene has CDR1 SGHRS and CDR2 YFSETQ. The CDR3 length is 13 residues. Unmatched junction bases numbered 8, after V lost 4 bases and J lost 10 bases. The CDR3 protein is CASSPAGVTEQFF. DNA of the CDR3: TGCGCCAGCAGCCCTGCGGGGGTTACCGAGCAGTTCTTC.

This chain joins TRBV6-5 and TRBJ2-1; D perhaps matches TRBD1 (5 bases). The CDR3 is 13 amino acids. Deletions cut 6 bases from V and 7 bases from J, with 13 bases between. Germline-derived CDR1 and CDR2 are MNHEY and SVGAGI. The CDR3 DNA is TGTGCCAGCAGATTCCTGGGGCCGAATGAGCAGTTCTTC. Protein: CASRFLGPNEQFF.

The V call is TRBV7-2, the J call TRBJ1-2, with D possibly TRBD1 on 5 matching bases. CDR3 length: 14 amino acids. Germline values: CDR1 SGHTA, CDR2 FQGNSA. Trimming removed 5 bases from V and 1 base from J, with 11 bases in between. CDR3 in amino acids: CASSRETVNYGYTF. The CDR3 coding sequence is TGTGCCAGCAGCCGTGAGACAGTTAACTATGGCTACACCTTC.

This rearrangement joins TRBV30 to TRBJ1-4; D possibly corresponds to TRBD1 (5 bases). Germline lookup yields CDR1 GTSNPN and CDR2 SVGIG (reference sequence). The CDR3 spans 13 residues. V was shortened by 8 bases and J by 0 bases, with 10 bases between the two germline ends. CDR3 DNA: TGTGCCGGGACTGTCGCAACTAATGAAAAACTGTTTTTT. This gives the protein CAGTVATNEKLFF.

The chain couples TRBV5-4 to TRBJ1-1; tentative D call: TRBD1 (6 bases). The CDR3 length is 14 residues. CDR1 is SGHNT and CDR2 is YYREEE in the germline V gene (reference sequence). V dropped 1 base and J dropped 5 bases, with 12 bases sitting between them. The CDR3 protein is CASSLLQGSTEAFF. The CDR3 nucleotides read TGTGCCAGCAGCTTGTTGCAGGGGTCAACTGAAGCTTTCTTT.

J is TRBJ2-5 and V is TRBV2; 7 bases agree with TRBD1. Germline assignment: CDR1 SNHLY and CDR2 FYNNEI. The CDR3 loop spans 14 amino acids. V shed 6 bases and J 2 bases; nucleotides not matched to a gene: 6. The CDR3 sequence is CASRGDSSQETQYF. For the CDR3, the DNA is TGTGCCAGCAGGGGGGACAGTTCTCAAGAGACCCAGTACTTC.

This chain links TRBV28 with TRBJ1-1; D possibly corresponds to TRBD1 (5 bases). The germline CDR1 and CDR2 sequences are MDHEN and SYDVKM. The V and J ends lost 5 bases and 2 bases respectively, with 12 bases between them. The CDR3 covers 14 residues. CDR3 coding DNA: TGTGCCAGCAGTCAAGCCGGGGGAAACACTGAAGCTTTCTTT. It translates to CASSQAGGNTEAFF.

This chain links TRBV11-1 with TRBJ2-7, with 7 bases matching TRBD2. The CDR3 consists of 14 residues. V lost 5 bases and J lost 2; bases outside the gene matches: 6. CDR1 SGHAT and CDR2 FQDESV come from the germline V gene (reference sequence). CDR3 sequence (DNA): TGTGCCAGCAGCCCGGGCGGGACTACCTACGAGCAGTACTTC. It encodes CASSPGGTTYEQYF.

The rearrangement joins TRBV2 to TRBJ2-1, with 8 bases identical to TRBD2. Germline loops: CDR1 SNHLY, CDR2 FYNNEI. V lost 8 bases to trimming and J lost 0 bases; unmatched junction nucleotides: 6. The CDR3 covers 15 residues. This chain's CDR3 is CASVQRGSSYNEQFF. CDR3 DNA sequence: TGTGCCAGCGTACAGCGGGGGAGCTCCTACAATGAGCAGTTCTTC.

The V and J genes are TRBV7-8 and TRBJ1-2, with D possibly matching TRBD1 (5 bases). Trimming pared 5 bases from V and 4 bases from J, leaving 14 bases between. From germline, CDR1 is SGHVS and CDR2 FQNEAQ. This CDR3 is 14 amino acids long. The DNA for the CDR3 is TGTGCCAGCAGCCCGCCTAGGGGCGGCTATGGCTACACCTTC. It encodes CASSPPRGGYGYTF.

The chain couples TRBV19 to TRBJ1-5; D perhaps matches TRBD1 (6 bases). V gave up 6 bases and J gave up 4 bases, with 13 bases separating them. The germline V gene encodes CDR1 LNHDA and CDR2 SQIVND (reference sequence). The CDR3 runs 14 residues. The CDR3 DNA reads as TGTGCCAGTAGGAACCGGGACACAAATCAGCCCCAGCATTTT. Amino acids: CASRNRDTNQPQHF.

The rearrangement joins TRBV20-1 to TRBJ2-7, with 7 bases lining up with TRBD1. Germline lookup yields CDR1 DFQATT and CDR2 SNEGSKA (reference sequence). The V segment lost 3 bases and the J segment 0 bases; nucleotides outside the gene matches: 8. This CDR3 has 15 amino acids. DNA of the CDR3: TGCAGTGCTAGTTCGACGGACAGGAGCTCCTACGAGCAGTACTTC. Translating it yields CSASSTDRSSYEQYF.

This sequence joins TRBV7-8 and TRBJ2-7; perhaps TRBD2 as D (6 bases). Germline V CDR1 and CDR2: SGHVS, FQNEAQ. With 1 base removed from V and 2 bases from J, the gap between germline ends came to 12 bases. This CDR3 is built from 15 residues. CDR3 DNA sequence: TGTGCCAGCAGCTTAGGGGCGGGGAACCCCTACGAGCAGTACTTC. Translating it yields CASSLGAGNPYEQYF.

The CDR3 loop reads CASSGTGVSYNEQFF. CDR3 bases: TGTGCCAGCAGCGGGACAGGGGTCTCCTACAATGAGCAGTTCTTC. V is TRBV2 and J is TRBJ2-1; 10 nucleotides align to TRBD1. The CDR3 has 15 residues. Germline V gives CDR1 SNHLY, CDR2 FYNNEI. The junction had 2 bases not matched to a gene; V was cut back by 6 bases and J by 0 bases.

This clone was counted a few times. The rearrangement joins TRBV25-1 to TRBJ2-1; perhaps TRBD2 as D (6 bases). V lost 10 bases, J lost 9 bases, and 19 bases lay in between. The CDR3 has 13 residues. Germline V lookup: CDR1 MGHDK, CDR2 SYGVNS. DNA of the CDR3: TGTGCCACCCGGAAGCCCCCGGAGGGTGAGCAGTTCTTC. This sequence encodes CATRKPPEGEQFF. Filled out from reference TRBV25-1 and TRBJ2-1, the complete variable domain reads EADIYQTPRYLVIGTGKKITLECSQTMGHDKMYWYQQDPGMELHLIHYSYGVNSTEKGDLSSESTVSRIRTEHFPLTLESARPSHTSQYLCATRKPPEGEQFFGPGTRLTVL.

CDR3 amino acids: CASSFRISYEQYF. CDR3 DNA sequence: TGTGCCAGCAGTTTTCGTATCTCCTACGAGCAGTACTTC. This chain joins TRBV27 and TRBJ2-7, with D uncertain. V lost 3 bases to trimming and J lost 0 bases, with 6 bases between them. Germline values: CDR1 MNHEY, CDR2 SMNVEV (reference sequence). The CDR3 is 13 residues long.